This TCR beta chain originates from a study of blood T cell repertoires in COVID-19. This CDR3 has 14 residues. CDR1 and CDR2 from the germline V gene are KGHDR and SFDVKD. J gave up 14 bases and V 3 bases, and 11 bases lay outside the gene matches. TCRdb's table, derived via immunoSEQ multiplex PCR, lists solely in-frame clones and lacks some. The data show fewer than 200,000 clones, approximately 81% seen once. Sequencing was done on a sample of peripheral blood. This clonotype was obtained from a woman between 50 and 59 years old with COVID-19, enrolled during active disease. This chain links TRBV24-1 with TRBJ2-3, with 9 bases matching TRBD2. This CDR3 reads CATSDTSSGGKWYF. In DNA form, the CDR3 reads TGTGCCACCAGTGATACCAGTAGCGGGGGAAAATGGTATTTT.